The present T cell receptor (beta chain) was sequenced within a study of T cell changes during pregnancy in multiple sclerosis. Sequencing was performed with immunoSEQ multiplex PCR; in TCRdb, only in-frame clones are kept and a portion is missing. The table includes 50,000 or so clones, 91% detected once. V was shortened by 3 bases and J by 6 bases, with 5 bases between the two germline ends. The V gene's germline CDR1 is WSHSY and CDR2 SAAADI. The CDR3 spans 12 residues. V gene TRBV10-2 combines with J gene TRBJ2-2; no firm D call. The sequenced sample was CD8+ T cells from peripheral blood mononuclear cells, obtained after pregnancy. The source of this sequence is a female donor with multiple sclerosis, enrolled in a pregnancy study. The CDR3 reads CASSDGPGELFF. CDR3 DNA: TGCGCCAGCAGTGACGGTCCCGGGGAGCTGTTTTTT.